Below are 20 T cell receptor beta chains sequenced from a single sample in a study of OX40 agonist ivuxolimab in advanced cancers. Profiled with immunoSEQ multiplex PCR; TCRdb holds only in-frame clones, not every one. The table lists 25,000 to 35,000 clones, 86% of them singletons. This material consisted of CD4+ or CD8+ T cells sorted from blood, taken in a trial of the OX40 agonist ivuxolimab. Receptors were obtained from an adult with an advanced solid tumor such as melanoma, head and neck, liver or kidney cancer.

The chain uses TRBV9 and TRBJ2-7; D could derive from TRBD1 or TRBD2 (5 bases each). Germline V gene sequence: CDR1 SGDLS, CDR2 YYNGEE. The CDR3 has 14 amino acids. Trimming shortened V by 4 bases and J by 1 base, and 12 bases separated the two germline ends. The CDR3 region has the DNA TGTGCCAGCAGCTTGGGGACGGCTTCCTACGAGCAGTACTTC. Its translation: CASSLGTASYEQYF.

The V and J genes are TRBV7-9 and TRBJ2-7; D ambiguous. CDR1 is SEHNR and CDR2 is FQNEAQ in the germline V gene (reference sequence). The CDR3 extends over 13 amino acids. Trimming took off 6 bases at V and 0 bases at J, with 9 bases between the two ends. The CDR3 is CASRKGPSYEQYF. The CDR3 DNA follows: TGTGCCAGCAGGAAAGGACCCTCCTACGAGCAGTACTTC.

The chain combines TRBV6-1 with TRBJ2-3; 9 bases align to TRBD1. In germline, CDR1 is MNHNS, CDR2 SASEGT. This CDR3 spans 14 amino acids. Losses at the gene ends were 10 bases for V and 5 bases for J; bases not matched to a gene: 10. The CDR3 here is CATLGTGWVDTQYF. CDR3 DNA sequence: TGTGCCACCCTCGGGACAGGGTGGGTAGATACGCAGTATTTT.

On this clone: Other DNA sequences in this sample translate to the same CDR3. J is TRBJ2-1 and V is TRBV13; D is ambiguous. The V and J ends lost 5 bases and 4 bases respectively, with 3 bases between them. CDR3 length equals 11 residues. Germline loops: CDR1 PRHDT, CDR2 FYEKMQ (reference sequence). CDR3 DNA: TGTGCCAGCAGCCTATACAATGAGCAGTTCTTC. It encodes CASSLYNEQFF. Using reference TRBV13 and TRBJ2-1 for the parts outside the CDR3, the full variable domain is AAGVIQSPRHLIKEKRETATLKCYPIPRHDTVYWYQQGPGQDPQFLISFYEKMQSDKGSIPDRFSAQQFSDYHSELNMSSLELGDSALYFCASSLYNEQFFGPGTRLTVL.

As to this clone: A read error may account for a junction end that differs from germline. CDR3 amino acids: CASSPSGTGADGSF. Here the CDR3 DNA reads TGTGCCAGCAGTCCTTCCGGGACAGGGGCGGATGGGAGCTTC. The chain links TRBV28 to TRBJ2-7; 10 nucleotides line up with TRBD1. CDR1 is MDHEN, CDR2 SYDVKM, per germline. CDR3 length: 14 amino acids.

The gene calls are TRBV7-9 and TRBJ2-1; the D call may be TRBD1 or TRBD2 (5 bases each). From germline, CDR1 is SEHNR and CDR2 FQNEAQ (reference sequence). Trimming left V 3 bases short and J 7 bases short, with 16 bases between. The CDR3 has 15 residues. In DNA form, the CDR3 reads TGTGCCAGCAGCTTCTTAGGGGCTACGGGGAATGAGCAGTTCTTC. Amino acids: CASSFLGATGNEQFF. Looking up the rest from reference TRBV7-9 and TRBJ2-1 gives the full variable domain: DTGVSQNPRHKITKRGQNVTFRCDPISEHNRLYWYRQTLGQGPEFLTYFQNEAQLEKSRLLSDRFSAERPKGSFSTLEIQRTEQGDSAMYLCASSFLGATGNEQFFGPGTRLTVL.

This clone was seen once. The chain is built from TRBV2 and TRBJ2-1, with 7 bases matching TRBD2. CDR1 is SNHLY, CDR2 FYNNEI, per germline. The CDR3 has 13 residues. V was pared by 7 bases and J by 3 bases, with 3 bases of the junction left unmatched. The DNA for the CDR3 is TGTGCCAGCAAGGCGGGAGACTACAATGAGCAGTTCTTC. Translated: CASKAGDYNEQFF. Using reference TRBV2 and TRBJ2-1 for the parts outside the CDR3, the full variable domain is EPEVTQTPSHQVTQMGQEVILRCVPISNHLYFYWYRQILGQKVEFLVSFYNNEISEKSEIFDDQFSVERPDGSNFTLKIRSTKLEDSAMYFCASKAGDYNEQFFGPGTRLTVL.

The rearrangement uses TRBV4-1 and TRBJ2-7; D is uncertain. Germline V gene sequence: CDR1 MGHRA, CDR2 YSYEKL. CDR3 length: 12 amino acids. Trimming removed 2 bases from V and 5 bases from J, with 7 bases in between. The chain's CDR3 is CASSQQPHEQYF. The CDR3 bases are TGCGCCAGCAGCCAACAACCCCACGAGCAGTACTTC.

The CDR3 protein is CASSLDRGRYEQYF. CDR3 DNA sequence: TGTGCCAGCAGCTTAGACAGGGGGCGATACGAGCAGTACTTC. The chain employs TRBV11-1 and TRBJ2-7; TRBD1 agrees at 9 bases. Germline V CDR1 and CDR2: SGHAT, FQDESV (reference sequence). CDR3 length equals 14 residues. J was trimmed by 4 bases and V by 1 base; bases with no gene match: 2. Variable domain in full (rest from reference TRBV11-1 and TRBJ2-7): EAEVAQSPRYKITEKSQAVAFWCDPISGHATLYWYRQILGQGPELLVQFQDESVVDDSQLPKDRFSAERLKGVDSTLKIQPAELGDSAMYLCASSLDRGRYEQYFGPGTRLTVT.

By frequency in the sample, this clone is medium-sized. For the CDR3, the DNA is TGTGCCTGCTTGGGGGTGAACACTGAAGCTTTCTTT. Protein product: CACLGVNTEAFF. The chain couples TRBV30 to TRBJ1-1, with D tentatively TRBD1 (5 bases). Trimming shortened V by 6 bases and J by 0 bases, and 8 bases separated the two germline ends. Per germline, CDR1 GTSNPN and CDR2 SVGIG (reference sequence). The CDR3 has 12 residues. The full variable domain, its missing parts supplied by reference TRBV30 and TRBJ1-1, is SQTIHQWPATLVQPVGSPLSLECTVEGTSNPNLYWYRQAAGRGLQLLFYSVGIGQISSEVPQNLSASRPQDRQFILSSKKLLLSDSGFYLCACLGVNTEAFFGQGTRLTVV.

This clone was picked up one time. V usage is TRBV27 and J usage is TRBJ2-1; 13 bases line up with TRBD2. Germline V CDR1 and CDR2: MNHEY, SMNVEV (reference sequence). The CDR3 consists of 15 residues. Trimming removed 5 bases from V and 5 bases from J; junction bases left unmatched: 3. CDR3 loop: CASSLGTSGNNEQFF. The DNA of the CDR3 is TGTGCCAGCAGTCTCGGGACTAGCGGGAACAATGAGCAGTTCTTC.

The CDR3 DNA is TGTGCCAGCAGCTGGGTTGGGGATGAGCAGTTCTTC. As protein: CASSWVGDEQFF. This sequence joins TRBV28 and TRBJ2-1; no firm D call. The germline CDR1 and CDR2 sequences are MDHEN and SYDVKM. V gave up 6 bases and J gave up 8 bases, with 11 bases separating them. The CDR3 contains 12 residues.

The chain links TRBV9 to TRBJ2-1; D not certain. The V end was cut by 0 bases, the J end by 0 bases, with 13 bases between. The V gene's germline CDR1 is SGDLS and CDR2 YYNGEE. There are 17 residues in the CDR3. The CDR3 bases are TGTGCCAGCAGCGTAGAGCCAGAGCAAAGCTCCTACAATGAGCAGTTCTTC. Translated, it gives CASSVEPEQSSYNEQFF.

The rearrangement uses TRBV6-1 and TRBJ1-5, with D hard to call. The CDR3 covers 13 residues. V gave up 8 bases and J gave up 10 bases, with 18 bases separating them. Germline CDR1 and CDR2: MNHNS and SASEGT. CDR3 sequence (DNA): TGTGCCAGCGGCCCGACCCTGAGGCAACCCCAGCATTTT. Residues: CASGPTLRQPQHF.

The J gene is TRBJ2-5, the V gene TRBV7-9; D perhaps matches TRBD2 (5 bases). Germline V gene lookup returns CDR1 SEHNR and CDR2 FQNEAQ (reference sequence). The length of the CDR3 is 15 residues. Trimming cost V 3 bases and J 2 bases, with 13 bases left between them. Here the CDR3 reads CASSLGRGDQETQYF. The CDR3, as DNA: TGTGCCAGCAGCTTGGGTCGGGGAGATCAAGAGACCCAGTACTTC.

The V and J genes are TRBV6-5 and TRBJ2-5; D gene uncertain. V was pared by 4 bases and J by 2 bases, with 14 bases between. The CDR3 extends over 15 amino acids. Germline V lookup: CDR1 MNHEY, CDR2 SVGAGI. Written as DNA, the CDR3 is TGTGCCAGCAGTTTAGCAAGGGCACCACAAGAGACCCAGTACTTC. Protein product: CASSLARAPQETQYF.

The J gene is TRBJ2-5, the V gene TRBV10-1; either TRBD1 or TRBD2 may supply D (5 bases each). V lost 0 bases, J lost 4 bases, and 9 bases lay in between. Germline CDR1 reads WNHNN; CDR2 reads SYGVQD (reference sequence). The CDR3 is made up of 14 amino acids. The CDR3 loop is CASSESLGVETQYF. CDR3 bases: TGCGCCAGCAGTGAGTCATTGGGGGTAGAGACCCAGTACTTC.

The chain links TRBV6-6 to TRBJ2-1; D may correspond to TRBD1 or TRBD2 (5 bases each). Germline loops: CDR1 MNHNY, CDR2 SVGAGI (reference sequence). There are 12 residues in the CDR3. The CDR3 nucleotides read TGTGCGACCGGGACGGATAGCAATGAGCAGTTCTTC. It encodes CATGTDSNEQFF.

The chain couples TRBV9 to TRBJ2-5; 9 bases align to TRBD1. This CDR3 is built from 14 residues. Germline-derived CDR1 and CDR2 are SGDLS and YYNGEE. V was clipped by 3 bases and J by 3 bases; unmatched bases: 3. DNA of the CDR3: TGTGCCAGCAGCGGTCGGACAGGGGAAGAGACCCAGTACTTC. This sequence encodes CASSGRTGEETQYF.

The chain recombines TRBV7-9 with TRBJ2-7, with 11 bases matching TRBD2. This CDR3 region has 14 residues. With V trimmed by 5 bases and J by 2 bases, 2 bases remained unmatched. Germline V gene data show CDR1 as SEHNR and CDR2 as FQNEAQ (reference sequence). The CDR3 DNA reads TGTGCCAGCAGCCTTAGCGGGAGGGCCTACGAGCAGTACTTC. Its protein product is CASSLSGRAYEQYF.